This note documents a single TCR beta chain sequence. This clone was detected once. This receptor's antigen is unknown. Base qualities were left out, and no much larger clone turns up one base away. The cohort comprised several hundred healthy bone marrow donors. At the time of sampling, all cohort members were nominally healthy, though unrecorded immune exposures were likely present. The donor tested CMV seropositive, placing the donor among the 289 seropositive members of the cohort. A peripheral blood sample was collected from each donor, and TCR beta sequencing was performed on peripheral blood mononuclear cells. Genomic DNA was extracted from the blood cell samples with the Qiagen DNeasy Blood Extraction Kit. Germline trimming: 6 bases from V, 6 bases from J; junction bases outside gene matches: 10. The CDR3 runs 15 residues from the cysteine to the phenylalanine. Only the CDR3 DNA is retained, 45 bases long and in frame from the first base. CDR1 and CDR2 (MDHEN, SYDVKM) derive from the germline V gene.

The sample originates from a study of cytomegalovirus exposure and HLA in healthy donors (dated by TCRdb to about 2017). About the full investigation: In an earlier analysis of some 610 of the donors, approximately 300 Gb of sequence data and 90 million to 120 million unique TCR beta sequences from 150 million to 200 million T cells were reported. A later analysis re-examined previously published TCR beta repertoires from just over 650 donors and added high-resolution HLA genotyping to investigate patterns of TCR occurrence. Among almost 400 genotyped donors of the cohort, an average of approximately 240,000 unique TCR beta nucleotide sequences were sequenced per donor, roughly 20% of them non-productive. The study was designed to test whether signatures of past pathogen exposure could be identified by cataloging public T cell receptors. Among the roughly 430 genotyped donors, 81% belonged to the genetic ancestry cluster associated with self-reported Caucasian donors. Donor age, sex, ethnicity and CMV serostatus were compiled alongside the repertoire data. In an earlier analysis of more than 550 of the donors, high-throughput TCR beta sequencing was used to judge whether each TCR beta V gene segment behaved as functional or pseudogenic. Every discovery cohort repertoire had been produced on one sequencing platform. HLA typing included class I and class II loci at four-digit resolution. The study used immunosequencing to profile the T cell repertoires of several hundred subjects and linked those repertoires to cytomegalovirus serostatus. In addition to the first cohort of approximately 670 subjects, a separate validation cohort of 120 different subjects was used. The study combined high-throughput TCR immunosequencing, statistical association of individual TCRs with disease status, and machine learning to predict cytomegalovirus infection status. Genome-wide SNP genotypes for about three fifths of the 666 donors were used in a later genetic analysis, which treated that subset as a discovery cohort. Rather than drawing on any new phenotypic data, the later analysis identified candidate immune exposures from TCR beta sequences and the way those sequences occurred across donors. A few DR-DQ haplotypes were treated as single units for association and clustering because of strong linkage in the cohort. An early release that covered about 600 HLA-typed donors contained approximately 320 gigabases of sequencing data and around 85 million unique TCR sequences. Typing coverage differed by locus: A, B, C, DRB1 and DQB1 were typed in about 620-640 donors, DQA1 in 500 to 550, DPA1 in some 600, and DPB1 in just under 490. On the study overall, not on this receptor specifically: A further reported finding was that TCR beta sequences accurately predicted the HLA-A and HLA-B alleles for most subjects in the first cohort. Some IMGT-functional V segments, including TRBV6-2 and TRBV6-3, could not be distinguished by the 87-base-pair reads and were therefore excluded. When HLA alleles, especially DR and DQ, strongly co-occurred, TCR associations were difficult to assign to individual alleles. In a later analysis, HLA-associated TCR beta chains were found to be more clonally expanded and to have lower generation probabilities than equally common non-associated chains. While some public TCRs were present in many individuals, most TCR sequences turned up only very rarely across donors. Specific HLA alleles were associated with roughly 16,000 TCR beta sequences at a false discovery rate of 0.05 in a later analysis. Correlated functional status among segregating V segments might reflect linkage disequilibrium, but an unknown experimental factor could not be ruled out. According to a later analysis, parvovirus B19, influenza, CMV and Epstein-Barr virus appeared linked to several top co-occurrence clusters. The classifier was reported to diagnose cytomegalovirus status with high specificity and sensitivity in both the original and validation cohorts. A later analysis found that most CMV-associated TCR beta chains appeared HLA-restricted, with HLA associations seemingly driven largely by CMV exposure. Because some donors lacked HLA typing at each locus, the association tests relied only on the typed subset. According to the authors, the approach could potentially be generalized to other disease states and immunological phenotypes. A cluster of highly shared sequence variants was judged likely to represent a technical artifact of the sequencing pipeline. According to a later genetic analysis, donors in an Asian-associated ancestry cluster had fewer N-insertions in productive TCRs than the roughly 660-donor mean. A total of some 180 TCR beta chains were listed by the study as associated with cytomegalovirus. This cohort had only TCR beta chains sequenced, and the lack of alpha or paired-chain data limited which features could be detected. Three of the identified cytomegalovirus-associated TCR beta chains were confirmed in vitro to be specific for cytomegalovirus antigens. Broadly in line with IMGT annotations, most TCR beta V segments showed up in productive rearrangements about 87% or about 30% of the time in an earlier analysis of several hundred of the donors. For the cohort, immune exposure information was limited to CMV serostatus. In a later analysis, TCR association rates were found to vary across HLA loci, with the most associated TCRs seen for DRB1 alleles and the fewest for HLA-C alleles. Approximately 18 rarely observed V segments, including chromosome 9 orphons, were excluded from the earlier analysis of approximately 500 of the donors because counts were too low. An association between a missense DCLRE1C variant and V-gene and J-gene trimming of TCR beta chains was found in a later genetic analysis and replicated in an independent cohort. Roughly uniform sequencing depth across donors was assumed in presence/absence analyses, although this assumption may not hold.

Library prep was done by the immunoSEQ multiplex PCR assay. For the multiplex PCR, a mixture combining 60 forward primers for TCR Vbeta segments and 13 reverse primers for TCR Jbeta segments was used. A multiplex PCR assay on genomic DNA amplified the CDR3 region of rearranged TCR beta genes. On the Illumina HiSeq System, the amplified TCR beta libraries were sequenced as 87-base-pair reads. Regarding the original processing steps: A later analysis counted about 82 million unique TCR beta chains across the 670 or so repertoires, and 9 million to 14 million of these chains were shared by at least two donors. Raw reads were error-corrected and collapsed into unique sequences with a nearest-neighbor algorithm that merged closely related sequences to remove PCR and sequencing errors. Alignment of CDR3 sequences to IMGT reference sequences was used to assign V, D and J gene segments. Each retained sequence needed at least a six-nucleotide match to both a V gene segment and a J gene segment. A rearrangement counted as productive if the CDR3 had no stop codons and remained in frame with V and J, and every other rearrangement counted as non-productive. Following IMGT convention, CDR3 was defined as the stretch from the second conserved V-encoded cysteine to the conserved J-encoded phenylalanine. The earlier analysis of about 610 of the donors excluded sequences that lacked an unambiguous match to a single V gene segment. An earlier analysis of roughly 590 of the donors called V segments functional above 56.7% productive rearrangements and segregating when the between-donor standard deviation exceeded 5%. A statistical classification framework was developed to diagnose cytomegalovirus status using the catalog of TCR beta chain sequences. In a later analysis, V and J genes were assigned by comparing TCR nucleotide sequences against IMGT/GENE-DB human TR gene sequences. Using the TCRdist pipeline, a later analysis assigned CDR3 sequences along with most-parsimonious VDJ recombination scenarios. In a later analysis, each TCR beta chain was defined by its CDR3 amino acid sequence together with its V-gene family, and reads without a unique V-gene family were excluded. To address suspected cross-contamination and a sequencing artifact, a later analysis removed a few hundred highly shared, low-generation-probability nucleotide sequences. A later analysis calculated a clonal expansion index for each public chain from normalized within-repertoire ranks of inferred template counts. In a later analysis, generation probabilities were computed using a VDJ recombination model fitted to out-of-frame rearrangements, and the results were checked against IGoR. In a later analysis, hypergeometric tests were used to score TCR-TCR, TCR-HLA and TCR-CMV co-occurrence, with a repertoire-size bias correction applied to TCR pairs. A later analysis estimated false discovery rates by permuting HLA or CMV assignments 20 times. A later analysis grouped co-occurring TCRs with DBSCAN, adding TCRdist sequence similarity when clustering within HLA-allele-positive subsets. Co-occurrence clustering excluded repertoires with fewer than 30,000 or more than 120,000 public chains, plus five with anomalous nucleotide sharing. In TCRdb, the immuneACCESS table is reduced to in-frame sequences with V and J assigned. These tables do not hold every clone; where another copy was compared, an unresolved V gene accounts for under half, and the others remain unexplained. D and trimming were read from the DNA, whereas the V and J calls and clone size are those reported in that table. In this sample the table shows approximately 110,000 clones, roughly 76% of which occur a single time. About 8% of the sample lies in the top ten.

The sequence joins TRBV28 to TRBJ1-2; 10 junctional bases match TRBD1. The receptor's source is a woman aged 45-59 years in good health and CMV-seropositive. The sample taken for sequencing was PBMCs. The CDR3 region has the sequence CASRVGTGARNGYTF. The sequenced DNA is TGTGCCAGCAGGGTGGGGACAGGGGCGAGAAATGGCTACACCTTC.